Following are 25 T cell receptor beta chains from one sample sequenced in a study of glioma-infiltrating T cells after dendritic cell vaccination. Using immunoSEQ multiplex PCR, the repertoire was profiled, and TCRdb retains in-frame clones only, with some absent. In the table there are fewer than 40,000 clones, more than 90% of which are singletons. Source: blood, taken before dendritic cell vaccination. The receptors were sampled from a human donor with glioblastoma.

The chain is built from TRBV7-8 and TRBJ2-5; a weak D match, TRBD2 (5 bases). The CDR3 extends over 15 amino acids. Per germline, CDR1 SGHVS and CDR2 FQNEAQ. Trimming removed 4 bases from V and 2 bases from J, with 14 bases in between. The CDR3 DNA is TGTGCCAGCAGCTCCCGGCGGGCCCTACAAGAGACCCAGTACTTC. This translates into CASSSRRALQETQYF.

The V gene is TRBV5-1, the J gene TRBJ2-5, with 11 positions matching TRBD2. Trimming at V came to 1 base and at J to 1 base, leaving 6 bases not matched to a gene. Germline-derived CDR1 and CDR2 are SGHRS and YFSETQ. CDR3 length: 17 amino acids. In DNA, the CDR3 is TGCGCCAGCAGCTTGTCGCTAGCGGGGGGCCCCCAAGAGACCCAGTACTTC. Amino acids: CASSLSLAGGPQETQYF. The whole variable domain, remainder taken from reference TRBV5-1 and TRBJ2-5, is KAGVTQTPRYLIKTRGQQVTLSCSPISGHRSVSWYQQTPGQGLQFLFEYFSETQRNKGNFPGRFSGRQFSNSRSEMNVSTLELGDSALYLCASSLSLAGGPQETQYFGPGTRLLVL.

V usage is TRBV6-6 and J usage is TRBJ2-7; 9 bases agree with TRBD1. The CDR3 runs to 15 residues. V shed 6 bases and J 5 bases; nucleotides not matched to a gene: 11. Germline lookup yields CDR1 MNHNY and CDR2 SVGAGI (reference sequence). This chain's CDR3 is CASSHSDRGGNEQYF. The CDR3 DNA is TGTGCCAGCAGCCACTCGGACAGGGGAGGCAACGAGCAGTACTTC.

V usage is TRBV9 and J usage is TRBJ2-3, with 13 bases aligning to TRBD2. The CDR3 extends over 18 amino acids. Losses at the gene ends were 4 bases for V and 4 bases for J; bases not matched to a gene: 12. CDR1 and CDR2 from the germline V gene are SGDLS and YYNGEE. CDR3 sequence reads: CASSPSGTSGEIPDTQYF. CDR3 in DNA: TGTGCCAGCAGCCCTAGTGGGACTAGCGGGGAAATACCAGATACGCAGTATTTT.

This clone was seen a handful of times. V gene TRBV7-2 combines with J gene TRBJ1-2; D not certain. Looked up from germline, CDR1 is SGHTA and CDR2 is FQGNSA. This CDR3 has 14 amino acids. Trimming took 2 bases from V and 4 from J, leaving 11 bases between them. The CDR3 DNA is TGTGCCAGCAGCTTAAGACCCAAGCGCTATGGCTACACCTTC. Translated, it gives CASSLRPKRYGYTF.

About this clone: One end of the junction does not line up with germline, which may come from a read error. The sample holds other DNA sequences that translate to the same CDR3. The V gene is TRBV6-4, the J gene TRBJ1-6; D is unclear. Germline V gene lookup returns CDR1 MRHNA and CDR2 SNTAGT. The CDR3 loop spans 18 amino acids. CDR3 sequence: CASSDCGLPRSYNSPLHF. In DNA, the CDR3 is TGTGCCAGCAGTGACTGCGGACTGCCTCGCTCCTATAATTCCCCCCTCCACTTT.

The chain couples TRBV7-9 to TRBJ2-1, with 11 bases matching TRBD2. Germline lookup yields CDR1 SEHNR and CDR2 FQNEAQ (reference sequence). The V gene end was trimmed by 1 base and the J gene end by 3 bases; junction bases not matched to a gene: 2. CDR3 length: 16 amino acids. Here the CDR3 reads CASSLVLAGGYNEQFF. CDR3 sequence (DNA): TGTGCCAGCAGCTTAGTCCTAGCGGGGGGCTACAATGAGCAGTTCTTC. Drawing the rest from reference TRBV7-9 and TRBJ2-1, the complete variable domain is DTGVSQNPRHKITKRGQNVTFRCDPISEHNRLYWYRQTLGQGPEFLTYFQNEAQLEKSRLLSDRFSAERPKGSFSTLEIQRTEQGDSAMYLCASSLVLAGGYNEQFFGPGTRLTVL.

In DNA, the CDR3 is TGTGCCAGCAGACGGGACAGGGTATTTGGTAGCAATCAGCCCCAGCATTTT. This sequence encodes CASRRDRVFGSNQPQHF. The V and J genes are TRBV2 and TRBJ1-5, with 9 bases identical to TRBD1. Unmatched junction bases numbered 9, after V lost 6 bases and J lost 0 bases. Germline loops: CDR1 SNHLY, CDR2 FYNNEI. The CDR3 runs to 17 residues.

This chain connects TRBV12-5 to TRBJ1-4, with D perhaps matching TRBD1 (5 bases). The CDR3 runs to 16 residues. Between the trimmed V and J ends, which lost 1 base and 4 bases, there was a span of 13 bases. Germline CDR1 and CDR2: LGHNT and FRNRAP. This CDR3 reads CASGLDLGLDNEKLFF. The DNA of the CDR3 is TGTGCTAGTGGTTTGGACCTGGGACTGGATAATGAAAAACTGTTTTTT.

The rearrangement links TRBV10-1 to TRBJ1-2, with no clear D. This CDR3 has 14 residues. Germline V gene sequence: CDR1 WNHNN, CDR2 SYGVQD (reference sequence). V shed 0 bases and J shed 2 bases, with 7 bases lying between them. The CDR3 sequence: CASSESGRNYGYTF. The CDR3 DNA sequence: TGCGCCAGCAGTGAGTCGGGGAGGAACTATGGCTACACCTTC.

The chain is built from TRBV27 and TRBJ2-5; D perhaps matches TRBD1 (5 bases). The CDR3 sequence is 13 residues long. V shed 2 bases and J shed 3 bases, with 7 bases lying between them. In germline, CDR1 is MNHEY, CDR2 SMNVEV (reference sequence). DNA of the CDR3: TGTGCCAGCAGTTTAATAGGGGAAGAGACCCAGTACTTC. It encodes CASSLIGEETQYF.

The chain combines TRBV14 with TRBJ2-2; 14 nucleotides line up with TRBD2. The CDR3 length is 19 residues. Unmatched junction bases numbered 11, after V lost 3 bases and J lost 5 bases. Germline-derived CDR1 and CDR2 are SGHDN and FVKESK. The chain's CDR3 is CASSHLPRGLAGGTGELFF. DNA of the CDR3: TGTGCCAGCAGCCACCTCCCTCGTGGACTAGCGGGGGGAACCGGGGAGCTGTTTTTT.

This clone was found a few times. The gene calls are TRBV30 and TRBJ1-6; TRBD1 aligns across 8 bases. Germline assignment: CDR1 GTSNPN and CDR2 SVGIG (reference sequence). CDR3 length: 14 amino acids. V lost 5 bases and J lost 7; bases outside the gene matches: 7. This CDR3 is CAWQGQGMNSPLHF. The CDR3 DNA is TGTGCCTGGCAAGGACAGGGTATGAATTCACCCCTCCACTTT.

This chain uses TRBV18 with TRBJ2-3; 7 nucleotides agree with TRBD1. Per germline, CDR1 KGHSH and CDR2 LQKENI. Trimming at V came to 4 bases and at J to 4 bases, leaving 2 bases not matched to a gene. The CDR3 contains 13 residues. The CDR3 is CASSQGAADTQYF. CDR3 DNA: TGTGCCAGCTCACAGGGGGCGGCAGATACGCAGTATTTT.

The chain couples TRBV2 to TRBJ2-6; D might be TRBD2 (5 bases). Trimming left V 3 bases short and J 1 base short, with 7 bases between. Germline assignment: CDR1 SNHLY and CDR2 FYNNEI. CDR3 length: 15 residues. CDR3 DNA: TGTGCCAGCAGTGACCGGGGTTCTGGGGCCAACGTCCTGACTTTC. Protein sequence: CASSDRGSGANVLTF.

This chain uses TRBV30 with TRBJ2-7; TRBD1 matches 8 bases. CDR1 is GTSNPN, CDR2 SVGIG, per germline (reference sequence). The length of the CDR3 is 14 residues. V trimming: 1 base; J trimming: 3 bases; junction bases outside the gene matches: 5. CDR3 bases: TGTGCCTGGAGTGAAACGGGACAGGTCTACGAGCAGTACTTC. As protein: CAWSETGQVYEQYF.

The chain combines TRBV18 with TRBJ2-4, with D possibly being TRBD2 (5 bases). Germline CDR1 reads KGHSH; CDR2 reads LQKENI. V lost 6 bases, J lost 5 bases, and 5 bases lay in between. CDR3 length: 11 residues. As DNA, the CDR3 is TGTGCCAGCTCGAGGGAAAACATTCAGTACTTC. This encodes CASSRENIQYF.

V usage is TRBV6-4 and J usage is TRBJ1-5, with D perhaps TRBD1 (6 bases). Germline loops: CDR1 MRHNA, CDR2 SNTAGT. The CDR3 sequence is 15 residues long. Trimming stripped 5 bases from V and 3 bases from J, with 14 bases between. The CDR3 protein is CASSLRDTDNQPQHF. In nucleotides, the CDR3 is TGTGCCAGCAGTTTGAGGGACACCGACAATCAGCCCCAGCATTTT.

The chain joins TRBV29-1 to TRBJ2-6; D gene unclear. Germline V gene sequence: CDR1 SQVTM, CDR2 ANQGSEA. The CDR3 totals 13 residues. V gave up 6 bases and J gave up 4 bases, with 10 bases separating them. CDR3 in DNA: TGCAGCGTCCAGGATGGAGGGGCCAACGTCCTGACTTTC. It codes for CSVQDGGANVLTF.

The gene calls are TRBV30 and TRBJ2-7; 7 bases match TRBD1. V dropped 0 bases and J dropped 2; count of bases not matched to a gene: 13. In germline, CDR1 is GTSNPN, CDR2 SVGIG (reference sequence). This CDR3 spans 17 amino acids. CDR3 nucleotides: TGTGCCTGGAGTGTACTTCACGGACAGGCGGGCCCCTACGAGCAGTACTTC. Its translation: CAWSVLHGQAGPYEQYF. The variable domain in full, with the rest retrieved from reference TRBV30 and TRBJ2-7, is SQTIHQWPATLVQPVGSPLSLECTVEGTSNPNLYWYRQAAGRGLQLLFYSVGIGQISSEVPQNLSASRPQDRQFILSSKKLLLSDSGFYLCAWSVLHGQAGPYEQYFGPGTRLTVT.

The sample holds a few counts of this clone. This chain uses TRBV6-1 with TRBJ1-1; no firm D call. The CDR3 is made up of 13 amino acids. V lost 9 bases, J lost 3 bases, and 14 bases lay in between. Germline assignment: CDR1 MNHNS and CDR2 SASEGT. Written as DNA, the CDR3 is TGTGCCAGTAAACAGAGATTGGACACTGAAGCTTTCTTT. Protein sequence: CASKQRLDTEAFF.

The J gene is TRBJ1-1, the V gene TRBV7-8; no clear D gene. Germline-derived CDR1 and CDR2 are SGHVS and FQNEAQ. The CDR3 contains 16 residues. Between the trimmed V and J ends, which lost 7 bases and 1 base, there was a span of 19 bases. This CDR3 reads CASTSRLWVPNTEAFF. CDR3 in DNA: TGTGCCAGCACTAGCAGGTTGTGGGTGCCGAACACTGAAGCTTTCTTT.

The rearrangement uses TRBV6-1 and TRBJ1-2, with 7 bases lining up with TRBD1. Trimming removed 6 bases from V and 7 bases from J; junction bases left unmatched: 8. Germline V gene sequence: CDR1 MNHNS, CDR2 SASEGT. The CDR3 contains 13 residues. CDR3 sequence reads: CASSIIGGLGYTF. For the CDR3, the DNA is TGTGCCAGCAGCATTATAGGGGGCCTTGGCTACACCTTC.

The chain has TRBV6-5 and TRBJ1-1; tentative D call: TRBD1 (6 bases). The CDR3 covers 14 residues. The V gene lost 5 bases and the J gene lost 8 bases, with 18 bases spanning the gap. Germline lookup yields CDR1 MNHEY and CDR2 SVGAGI. This chain's CDR3 is CASSTFDRRKEAFF. The CDR3 coding sequence is TGTGCCAGCAGTACCTTCGACAGGAGAAAAGAAGCTTTCTTT.

This clone appeared once. This chain joins TRBV7-6 and TRBJ1-2; tentative D call: TRBD1 (6 bases). This CDR3 comprises 12 residues. The V end was cut by 2 bases, the J end by 7 bases, with 8 bases between. Germline CDR1 is SGHVS and CDR2 is FNYEAQ. CDR3 region: CASSLLQGGYTF. The CDR3 DNA sequence: TGTGCCAGCAGCTTACTACAGGGTGGCTACACCTTC.